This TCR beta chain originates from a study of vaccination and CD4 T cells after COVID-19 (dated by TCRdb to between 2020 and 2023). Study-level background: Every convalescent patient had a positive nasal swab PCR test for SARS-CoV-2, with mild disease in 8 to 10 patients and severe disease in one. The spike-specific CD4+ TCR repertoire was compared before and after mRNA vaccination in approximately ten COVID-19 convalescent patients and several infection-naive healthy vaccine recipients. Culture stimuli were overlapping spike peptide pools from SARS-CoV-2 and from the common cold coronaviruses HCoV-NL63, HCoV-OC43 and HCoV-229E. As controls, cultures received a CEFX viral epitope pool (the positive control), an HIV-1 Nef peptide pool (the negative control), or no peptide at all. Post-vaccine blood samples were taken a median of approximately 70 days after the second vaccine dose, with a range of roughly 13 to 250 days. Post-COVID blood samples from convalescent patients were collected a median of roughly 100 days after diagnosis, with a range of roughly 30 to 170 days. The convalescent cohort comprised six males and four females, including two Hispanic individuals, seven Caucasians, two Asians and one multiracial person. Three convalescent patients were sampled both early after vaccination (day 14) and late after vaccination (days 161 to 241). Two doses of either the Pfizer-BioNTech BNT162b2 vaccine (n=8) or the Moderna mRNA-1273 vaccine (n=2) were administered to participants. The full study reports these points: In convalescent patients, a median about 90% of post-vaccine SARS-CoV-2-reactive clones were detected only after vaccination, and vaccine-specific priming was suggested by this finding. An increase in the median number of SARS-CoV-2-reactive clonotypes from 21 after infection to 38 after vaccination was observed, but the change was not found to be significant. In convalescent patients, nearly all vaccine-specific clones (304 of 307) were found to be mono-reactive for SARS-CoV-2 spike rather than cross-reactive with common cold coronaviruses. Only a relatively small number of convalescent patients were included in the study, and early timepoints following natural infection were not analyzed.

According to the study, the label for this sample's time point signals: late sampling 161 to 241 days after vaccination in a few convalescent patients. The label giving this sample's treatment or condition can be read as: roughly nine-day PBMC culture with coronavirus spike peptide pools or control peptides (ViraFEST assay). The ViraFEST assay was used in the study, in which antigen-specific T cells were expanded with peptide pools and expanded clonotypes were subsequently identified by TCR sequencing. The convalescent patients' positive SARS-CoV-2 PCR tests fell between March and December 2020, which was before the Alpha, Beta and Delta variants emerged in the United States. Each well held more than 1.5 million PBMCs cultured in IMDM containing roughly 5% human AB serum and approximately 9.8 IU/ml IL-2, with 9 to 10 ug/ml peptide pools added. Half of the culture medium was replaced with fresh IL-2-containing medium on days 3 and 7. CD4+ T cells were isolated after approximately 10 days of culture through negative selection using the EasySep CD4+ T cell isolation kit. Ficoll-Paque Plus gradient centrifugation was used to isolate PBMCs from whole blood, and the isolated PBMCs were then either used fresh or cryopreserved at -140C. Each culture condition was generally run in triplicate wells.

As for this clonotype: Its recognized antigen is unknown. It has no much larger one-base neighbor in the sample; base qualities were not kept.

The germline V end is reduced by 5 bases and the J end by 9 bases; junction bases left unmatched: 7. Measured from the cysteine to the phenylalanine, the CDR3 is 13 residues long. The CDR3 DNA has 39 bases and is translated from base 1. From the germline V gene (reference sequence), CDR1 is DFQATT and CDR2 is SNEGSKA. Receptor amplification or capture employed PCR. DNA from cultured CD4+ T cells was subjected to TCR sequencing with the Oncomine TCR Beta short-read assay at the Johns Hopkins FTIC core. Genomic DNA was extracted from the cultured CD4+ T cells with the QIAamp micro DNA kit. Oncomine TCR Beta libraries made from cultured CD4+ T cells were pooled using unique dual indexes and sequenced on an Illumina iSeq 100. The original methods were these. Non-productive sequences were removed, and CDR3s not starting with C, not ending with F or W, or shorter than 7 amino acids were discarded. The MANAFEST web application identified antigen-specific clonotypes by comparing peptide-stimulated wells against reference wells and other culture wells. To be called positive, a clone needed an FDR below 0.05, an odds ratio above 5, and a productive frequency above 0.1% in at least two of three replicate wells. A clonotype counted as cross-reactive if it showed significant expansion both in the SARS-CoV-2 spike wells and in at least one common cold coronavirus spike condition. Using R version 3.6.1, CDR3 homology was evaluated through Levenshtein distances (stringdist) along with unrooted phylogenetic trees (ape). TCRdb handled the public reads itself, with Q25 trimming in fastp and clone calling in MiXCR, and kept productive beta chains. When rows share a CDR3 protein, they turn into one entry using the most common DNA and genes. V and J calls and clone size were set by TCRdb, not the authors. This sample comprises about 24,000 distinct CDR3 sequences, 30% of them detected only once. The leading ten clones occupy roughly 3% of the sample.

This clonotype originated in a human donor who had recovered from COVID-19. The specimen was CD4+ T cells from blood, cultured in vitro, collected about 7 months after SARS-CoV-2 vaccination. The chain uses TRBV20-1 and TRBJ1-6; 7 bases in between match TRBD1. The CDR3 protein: CSAFGQERSPLHF. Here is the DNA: TGCAGTGCTTTCGGACAGGAACGTTCACCCCTCCACTTT.